The rows below give T cell receptor beta chains drawn from one sample of a study of control samples from healthy donors and cancer patients. Sequenced by immunoSEQ multiplex PCR; TCRdb stores in-frame clones only, minus some. The table lists approximately 99,000 clones, approximately 84% of them singletons. The material sequenced was blood. These receptors originate from a man aged 18 to 35 in good health. CDR3s include the opening cysteine and the closing phenylalanine or tryptophan. D genes are given only for firm matches. Clone size is not always given. Where it is, it says once, few, many or a class for expanded clones.

TRBV6-5	-	TRBJ1-1	-	TGTGCCAGCAGCCCCAGCCTTACGAACACTGAAGCTTTCTTT	CASSPSLTNTEAFF
TRBV18	-	TRBJ2-5	-	TGTGCCAGCTCATCCCAGGAAGGGACCCAGTACTTC	CASSSQEGTQYF
TRBV5-1	-	TRBJ2-2	TRBD2	TGCGCCAGCAGCCGACTAGCGGGGGGGAACACCGGGGAGCTGTTTTTT	CASSRLAGGNTGELFF
TRBV19	few	TRBJ1-2	TRBD1	TGTGCCAGTAGTATGAGGGGGCGGAACTATGGCTACACCTTC	CASSMRGRNYGYTF
TRBV7-6	few	TRBJ2-3	-	TGTGCCAGCAGCTTAGCCGGAGAGACTACTGAGTATTTT	CASSLAGETTEYF
TRBV4-2	-	TRBJ2-5	TRBD2	TGTGCCAGCAGCCAAGAAGGGGCTAGCGGGGGCTTTGGGGAGACCCAGTACTTC	CASSQEGASGGFGETQYF
TRBV4-3	-	TRBJ2-1	TRBD2	TGCGCCAGCAGCCAGGGACTAGCGGGATACAATGAGCAGTTCTTC	CASSQGLAGYNEQFF
TRBV5-5	many	TRBJ1-2	TRBD1	TGTGCCAGCAGCTGGGGACAGGGAATGGGTGGCTACACCTTC	CASSWGQGMGGYTF
TRBV4-2	-	TRBJ1-1	TRBD1	TGTGCCAGCAGCCAACAAAATGGGATAAGACAGGGTGCGAACACTGAAGCTTTCTTT	CASSQQNGIRQGANTEAFF
TRBV19	-	TRBJ1-1	-	TGTGCCAGTAGTATAGCGCCTATGAACACTGAAGCTTTCTTT	CASSIAPMNTEAFF
TRBV3-1/TRBV3-2	-	TRBJ2-5	TRBD2	TGTGCCAGCAGCCCGCGACTAGCGGGGAAACAAGAGACCCAGTACTTC	CASSPRLAGKQETQYF
TRBV3-1/TRBV3-2	-	TRBJ2-7	-	TGTGCCAGCAGCCCCGGGACCGCCTACGAGCAGTACTTC	CASSPGTAYEQYF
TRBV7-8	-	TRBJ1-6	-	TGTGCCAGCAGCTTAGGGGGGGCCTCGGATTCACCCCTCCACTTT	CASSLGGASDSPLHF
TRBV10-3	-	TRBJ1-1	-	TGTGCCACCAACGGGGGCACTGAAGCTTTCTTT	CATNGGTEAFF
TRBV7-2	-	TRBJ1-3	-	TGTGCCAGCAGCCCACAGGTTCGGGAAGTAAACACCATATATTTT	CASSPQVREVNTIYF
TRBV11-1	-	TRBJ2-3	-	TGTGCCAGCAGCTTAGCCCCCCCTAGCCTCCGGGATACGCAGTATTTT	CASSLAPPSLRDTQYF
TRBV28	-	TRBJ2-7	-	TGTGCCAGCAGTTTAATGGCGGGACAGAGGTACGAGCAGTACTTC	CASSLMAGQRYEQYF
TRBV7-8	-	TRBJ2-5	-	TGTGCCAGCAGCTTAGGCAATTTAGAGACCCAGTACTTC	CASSLGNLETQYF
TRBV9	once	TRBJ2-5	TRBD1	TGTGCCAGCAGCGCTCGGACAGGTATACAAGAGACCCAGTACTTC	CASSARTGIQETQYF
TRBV6-5	-	TRBJ1-2	-	TGTGCCAGCAGCCAGGCCCTGTATGGCTACACCTTC	CASSQALYGYTF
TRBV21-1	-	TRBJ2-4	-	TGTGCCAGCAGCAAAGGGCGCACGGGGCTAGGTATAGCCAAAAACATTCAGTACTTC	CASSKGRTGLGIAKNIQYF
TRBV30	-	TRBJ1-3	-	TGTGCCTGGAGTGGACTTCTGAGGGGAAACACCATATATTTT	CAWSGLLRGNTIYF
TRBV7-9	-	TRBJ1-5	-	TGTGCCAGCAGCTTAGGGGGGCAGAATAGCAATCAGCCCCAGCATTTT	CASSLGGQNSNQPQHF
TRBV2	-	TRBJ1-2	-	TGTGCCAGCAGTGAAGACAGCTATGGCTACACCTTC	CASSEDSYGYTF
TRBV27	once	TRBJ2-3	TRBD2	TGTGCCAGCAGTTTCCACCAGCGGGGGGCCCCCGGGGGGACGCAGTATTTT	CASSFHQRGAPGGTQYF
TRBV9	-	TRBJ1-1	-	TGTGCCAGCAGCGTAAGTCCAGGAGGCACTGAAGCTTTCTTT	CASSVSPGGTEAFF
TRBV24-1	once	TRBJ2-1	-	TGTGCCACCAGTGATCACGGACTAGAGCAGTTCTTC	CATSDHGLEQFF
TRBV28	few	TRBJ1-4	-	TGTGCCAGCAAGGTCACCGCGGCTGAAAAACTGTTTTTT	CASKVTAAEKLFF
TRBV6-5	-	TRBJ1-4	-	TGTGCCAGCAGTTACTCTCAGAGAACTAATGAAAAACTGTTTTTT	CASSYSQRTNEKLFF
TRBV28	-	TRBJ1-2	-	TGTGCCTCTAGGGGGAACTATGGCTACACCTTC	CASRGNYGYTF
TRBV5-6	-	TRBJ1-5	-	TGTGCCAGCAGCTTGGGGCCGCGGGGGGCGAACAATCAGCCCCAGCATTTT	CASSLGPRGANNQPQHF
TRBV7-9	once	TRBJ2-5	-	TGTGCCAGCAGCCCCAAGGCTAGCGAAGACAAAGAGACCCAGTACTTC	CASSPKASEDKETQYF
TRBV15	-	TRBJ2-1	TRBD2	TGTGCCACCAGCAGGGGACTAGGCTCCTACAATGAGCAGTTCTTC	CATSRGLGSYNEQFF
TRBV19	-	TRBJ2-4	TRBD1	TGTGCCAGTAGTATAACCGGGACAGGGAAAAACATTCAGTACTTC	CASSITGTGKNIQYF
TRBV30	-	TRBJ1-1	TRBD1	TGTGCCTGGACTCCGGGACAGCAGAACACTGAAGCTTTCTTT	CAWTPGQQNTEAFF
TRBV7-9	-	TRBJ1-1	TRBD1	TGTGCCAGCACCCCACCGGGACAGATTAACACTGAAGCTTTCTTT	CASTPPGQINTEAFF
TRBV7-2	-	TRBJ1-2	-	TGTGCCAGCAGCTTCTCCGGGGCTGAAAACTATGGCTACACCTTC	CASSFSGAENYGYTF
TRBV5-1	-	TRBJ1-1	-	TGCGCCAGCAGCTACGAGAAGGTGGGGTTTCAAGCTTTCTTT	CASSYEKVGFQAFF
TRBV7-2	-	TRBJ2-1	TRBD2	TGTGCCAGCAGCTTAGCGGCGGGGGGATATGAGCAGTTCTTC	CASSLAAGGYEQFF
TRBV27	-	TRBJ2-3	TRBD1	TGTGCCAGCAGCCATCCCGGGACAGGGGGCGGAACAGATACGCAGTATTTT	CASSHPGTGGGTDTQYF
TRBV7-2	-	TRBJ2-3	-	TGTGCCAGCAGCTTAAAGAGTTGGCGGGGCGATACGCAGTATTTT	CASSLKSWRGDTQYF
TRBV19	-	TRBJ2-3	-	TGTGCCAGTAAGCCCGGCGCTTACACAGATACGCAGTATTTT	CASKPGAYTDTQYF
TRBV11-2	-	TRBJ2-5	TRBD2	TGTGCCAGCAGCTCCCGGGGGGGCGATGGAGAGACCCAGTACTTC	CASSSRGGDGETQYF
TRBV5-5	-	TRBJ2-3	-	TGTGCCAGCAGCTTGGGAGGTAGGCGCACAGATACGCAGTATTTT	CASSLGGRRTDTQYF
TRBV2	-	TRBJ1-6	TRBD1	TGTGCCAGCAAACGGGACAGCGATATTTCACCCCTCCACTTT	CASKRDSDISPLHF
TRBV2	few	TRBJ1-2	-	TGTGCCAGCAGTGAAGAAGGGTACTATGGCTACACCTTC	CASSEEGYYGYTF
TRBV14	-	TRBJ2-1	-	TGTGCCAGCAGCCCGATAGGGGCAGGGGCTAAGCGGAATGAGCAGTTCTTC	CASSPIGAGAKRNEQFF
TRBV30	-	TRBJ1-2	TRBD1	TGTGCCTGGAGAGGTACTCTAGGGACAGGGAACTATGGCTACACCTTC	CAWRGTLGTGNYGYTF
TRBV7-2	-	TRBJ2-2	TRBD1	TGTGCCAGCAGCCCCGGGACAGTAACCACCGGGGAGCTGTTTTTT	CASSPGTVTTGELFF
TRBV7-6	-	TRBJ2-3	TRBD2	TGTGCCAGCAGCCCGGCGGGGCGGGGGGCCGGAGATACGCAGTATTTT	CASSPAGRGAGDTQYF
TRBV9	-	TRBJ2-1	TRBD2	TGTGCCAGCAGCGTAGCAGCTAGCGGGGTCGGGGGCTCCTACAATGAGCAGTTCTTC	CASSVAASGVGGSYNEQFF